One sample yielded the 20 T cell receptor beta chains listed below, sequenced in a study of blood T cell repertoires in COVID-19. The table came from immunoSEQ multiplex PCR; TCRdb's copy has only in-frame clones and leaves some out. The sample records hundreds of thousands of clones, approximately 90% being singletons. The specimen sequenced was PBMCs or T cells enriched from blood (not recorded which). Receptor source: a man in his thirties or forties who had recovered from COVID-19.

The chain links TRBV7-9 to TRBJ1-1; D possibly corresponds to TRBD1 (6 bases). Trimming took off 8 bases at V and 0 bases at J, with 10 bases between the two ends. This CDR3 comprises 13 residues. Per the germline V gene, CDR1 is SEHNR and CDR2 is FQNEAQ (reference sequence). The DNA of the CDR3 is TGTGCCAGCGGGGGCCTTCTGAACACTGAAGCTTTCTTT. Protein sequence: CASGGLLNTEAFF.

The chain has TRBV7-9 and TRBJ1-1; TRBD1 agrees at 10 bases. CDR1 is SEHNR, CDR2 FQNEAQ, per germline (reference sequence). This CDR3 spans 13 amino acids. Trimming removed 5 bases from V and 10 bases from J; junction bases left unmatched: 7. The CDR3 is CASSHRQGARAFF. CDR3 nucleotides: TGTGCCAGCAGCCACCGACAGGGGGCGCGAGCTTTCTTT.

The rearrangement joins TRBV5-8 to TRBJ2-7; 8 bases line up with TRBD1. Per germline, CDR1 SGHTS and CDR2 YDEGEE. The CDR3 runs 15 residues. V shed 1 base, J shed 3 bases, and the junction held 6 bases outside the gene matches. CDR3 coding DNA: TGTGCCAGCAGCTTGCACCCGGGACAGGTCTACGAGCAGTACTTC. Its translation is CASSLHPGQVYEQYF.

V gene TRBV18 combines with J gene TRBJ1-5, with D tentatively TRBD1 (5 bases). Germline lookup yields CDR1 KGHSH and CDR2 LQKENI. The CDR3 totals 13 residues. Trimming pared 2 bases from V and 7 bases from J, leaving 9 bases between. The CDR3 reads CASSPGAGQPQHF. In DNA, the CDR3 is TGTGCCAGCTCACCAGGGGCTGGCCAGCCCCAGCATTTT.

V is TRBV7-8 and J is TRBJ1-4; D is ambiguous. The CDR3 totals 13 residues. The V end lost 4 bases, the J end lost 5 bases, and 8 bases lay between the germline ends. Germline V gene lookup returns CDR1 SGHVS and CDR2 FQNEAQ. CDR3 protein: CASSSRANEKLFF. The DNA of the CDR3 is TGTGCCAGCAGCTCGAGGGCGAATGAAAAACTGTTTTTT.

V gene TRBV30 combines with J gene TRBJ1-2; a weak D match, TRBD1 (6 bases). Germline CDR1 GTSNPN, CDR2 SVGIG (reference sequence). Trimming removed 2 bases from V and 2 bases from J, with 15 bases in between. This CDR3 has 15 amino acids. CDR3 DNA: TGTGCCTGGAGTCGCACGGCGGGGGCCAACTATGGCTACACCTTC. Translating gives CAWSRTAGANYGYTF.

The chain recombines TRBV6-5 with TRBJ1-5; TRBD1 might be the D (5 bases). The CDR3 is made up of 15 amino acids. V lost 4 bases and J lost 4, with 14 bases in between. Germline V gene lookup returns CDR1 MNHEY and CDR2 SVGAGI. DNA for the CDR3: TGTGCCAGCAGTTCCTCTAAAGGGACTAATCAGCCCCAGCATTTT. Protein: CASSSSKGTNQPQHF.

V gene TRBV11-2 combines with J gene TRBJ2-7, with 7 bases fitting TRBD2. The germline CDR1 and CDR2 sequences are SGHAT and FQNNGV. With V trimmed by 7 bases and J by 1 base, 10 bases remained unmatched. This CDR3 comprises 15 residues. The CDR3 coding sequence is TGTGCCAGCAACCCCCTGGGGGGAGGGTCCTACGAGCAGTACTTC. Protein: CASNPLGGGSYEQYF.

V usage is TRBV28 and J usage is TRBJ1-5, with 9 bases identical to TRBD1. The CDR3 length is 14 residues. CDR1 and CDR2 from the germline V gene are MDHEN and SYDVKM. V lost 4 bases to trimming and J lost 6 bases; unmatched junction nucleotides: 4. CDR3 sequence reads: CASSSGQGTQPQHF. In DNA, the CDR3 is TGTGCCAGCAGTTCTGGACAGGGGACTCAGCCCCAGCATTTT.

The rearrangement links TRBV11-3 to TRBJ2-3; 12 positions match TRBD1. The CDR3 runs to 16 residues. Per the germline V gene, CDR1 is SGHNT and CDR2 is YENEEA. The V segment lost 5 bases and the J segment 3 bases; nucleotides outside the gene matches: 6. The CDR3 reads CASSRGTGGATDTQYF. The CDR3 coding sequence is TGTGCCAGCAGCCGAGGGACAGGGGGCGCGACAGATACGCAGTATTTT.

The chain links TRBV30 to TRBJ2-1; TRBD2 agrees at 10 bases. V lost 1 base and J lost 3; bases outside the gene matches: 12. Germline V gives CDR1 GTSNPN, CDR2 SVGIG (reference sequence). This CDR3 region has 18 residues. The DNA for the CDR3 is TGTGCCTGGAGTGCAGTAATCCTAGCGGGAGTAAACTACAATGAGCAGTTCTTC. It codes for CAWSAVILAGVNYNEQFF.

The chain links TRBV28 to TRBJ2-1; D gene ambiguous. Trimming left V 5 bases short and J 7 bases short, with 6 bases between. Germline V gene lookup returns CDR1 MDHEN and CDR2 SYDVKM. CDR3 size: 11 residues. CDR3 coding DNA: TGTGCCAGCAGTCCCCATAATGAGCAGTTCTTC. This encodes CASSPHNEQFF.

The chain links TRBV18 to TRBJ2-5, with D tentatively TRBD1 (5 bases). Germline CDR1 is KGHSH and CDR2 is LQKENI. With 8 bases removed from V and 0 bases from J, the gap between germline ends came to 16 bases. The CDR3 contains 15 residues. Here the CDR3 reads CASKPTQEYQETQYF. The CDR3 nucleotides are TGTGCCAGCAAGCCAACACAGGAATACCAAGAGACCCAGTACTTC.

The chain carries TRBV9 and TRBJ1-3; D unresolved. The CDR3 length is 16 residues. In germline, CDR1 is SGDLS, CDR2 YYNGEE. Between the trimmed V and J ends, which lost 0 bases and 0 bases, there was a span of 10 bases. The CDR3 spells CASSVELEPSGNTIYF. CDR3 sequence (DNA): TGTGCCAGCAGCGTAGAACTGGAGCCCTCTGGAAACACCATATATTTT.

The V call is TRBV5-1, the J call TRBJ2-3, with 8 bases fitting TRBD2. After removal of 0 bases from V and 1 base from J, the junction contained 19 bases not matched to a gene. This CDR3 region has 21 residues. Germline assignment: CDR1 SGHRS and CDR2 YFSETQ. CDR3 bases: TGCGCCAGCAGCTTGGCCGAGACCGGGATTGTGGCGGGAGGACGCACAGATACGCAGTATTTT. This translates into CASSLAETGIVAGGRTDTQYF.

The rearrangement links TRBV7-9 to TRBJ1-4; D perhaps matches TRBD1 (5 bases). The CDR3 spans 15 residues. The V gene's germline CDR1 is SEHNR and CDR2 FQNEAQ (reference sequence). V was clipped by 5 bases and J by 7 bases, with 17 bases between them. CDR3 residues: CASSLNGGAGEKLFF. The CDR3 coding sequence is TGTGCCAGCAGCCTTAACGGGGGAGCAGGTGAAAAACTGTTTTTT.

CDR3 DNA sequence: TGTGCCAGCAGCTTAGGCGGAGACGGGGCGCAGTATTTT. Its translation: CASSLGGDGAQYF. The chain recombines TRBV7-2 with TRBJ2-3; D perhaps matches TRBD2 (5 bases). Trimming stripped 1 base from V and 10 bases from J, with 12 bases between. Germline CDR1 and CDR2: SGHTA and FQGNSA. The CDR3 loop spans 13 amino acids.

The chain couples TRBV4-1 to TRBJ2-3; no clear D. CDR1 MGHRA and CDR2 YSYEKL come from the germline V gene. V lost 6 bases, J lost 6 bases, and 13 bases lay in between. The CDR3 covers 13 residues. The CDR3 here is CASSRVSVDTQYF. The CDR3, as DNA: TGCGCCAGCAGTCGAGTGTCGGTGGATACGCAGTATTTT.

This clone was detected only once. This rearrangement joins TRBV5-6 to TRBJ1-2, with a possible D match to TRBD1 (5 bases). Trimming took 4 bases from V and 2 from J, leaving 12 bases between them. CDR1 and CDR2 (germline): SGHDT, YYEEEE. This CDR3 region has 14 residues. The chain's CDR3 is CASSPGGGNYGYTF. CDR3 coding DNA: TGTGCCAGCAGCCCGGGGGGAGGCAACTATGGCTACACCTTC.

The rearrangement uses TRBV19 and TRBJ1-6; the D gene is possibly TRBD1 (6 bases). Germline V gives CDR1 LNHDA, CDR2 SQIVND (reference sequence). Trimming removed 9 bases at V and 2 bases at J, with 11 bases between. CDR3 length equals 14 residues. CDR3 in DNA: TGTGCCAGCAAAGGGGGAACCTATAATTCACCCCTCCACTTT. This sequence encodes CASKGGTYNSPLHF.